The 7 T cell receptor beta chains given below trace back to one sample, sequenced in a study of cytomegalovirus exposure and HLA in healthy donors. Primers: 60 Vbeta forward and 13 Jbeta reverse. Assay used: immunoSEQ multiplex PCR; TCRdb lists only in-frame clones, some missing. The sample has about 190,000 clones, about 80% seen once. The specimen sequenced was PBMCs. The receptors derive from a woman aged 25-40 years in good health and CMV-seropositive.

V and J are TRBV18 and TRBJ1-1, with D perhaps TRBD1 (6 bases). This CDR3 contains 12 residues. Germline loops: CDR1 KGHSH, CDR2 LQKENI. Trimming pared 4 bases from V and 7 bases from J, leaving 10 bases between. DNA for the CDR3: TGTGCCAGCTCACGGACAGCCATTGAAGCTTTCTTT. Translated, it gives CASSRTAIEAFF.

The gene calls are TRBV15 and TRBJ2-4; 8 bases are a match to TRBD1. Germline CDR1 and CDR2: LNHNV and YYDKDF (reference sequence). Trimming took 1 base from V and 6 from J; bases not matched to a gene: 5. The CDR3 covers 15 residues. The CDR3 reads CATSRVGTGRNIQYF. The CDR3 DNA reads TGTGCCACCAGCAGAGTCGGGACAGGACGAAACATTCAGTACTTC.

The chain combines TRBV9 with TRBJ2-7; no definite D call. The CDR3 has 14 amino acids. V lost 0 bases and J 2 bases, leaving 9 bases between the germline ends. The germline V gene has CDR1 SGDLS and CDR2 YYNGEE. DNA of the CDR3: TGTGCCAGCAGCGTAGATGGCACTACCTACGAGCAGTACTTC. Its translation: CASSVDGTTYEQYF.

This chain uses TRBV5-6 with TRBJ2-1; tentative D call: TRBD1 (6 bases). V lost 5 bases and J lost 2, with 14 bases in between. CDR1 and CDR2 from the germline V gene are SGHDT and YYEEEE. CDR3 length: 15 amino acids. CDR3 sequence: CASSMGDTTYNEQFF. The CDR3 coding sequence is TGTGCCAGCAGTATGGGGGACACAACCTACAATGAGCAGTTCTTC.

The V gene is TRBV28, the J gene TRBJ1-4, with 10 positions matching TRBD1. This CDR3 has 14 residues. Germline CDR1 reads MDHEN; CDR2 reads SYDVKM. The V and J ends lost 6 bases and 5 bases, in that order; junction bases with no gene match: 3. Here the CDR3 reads CASSLTGGNEKLFF. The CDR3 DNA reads TGTGCCAGCAGCTTGACAGGGGGCAATGAAAAACTGTTTTTT.

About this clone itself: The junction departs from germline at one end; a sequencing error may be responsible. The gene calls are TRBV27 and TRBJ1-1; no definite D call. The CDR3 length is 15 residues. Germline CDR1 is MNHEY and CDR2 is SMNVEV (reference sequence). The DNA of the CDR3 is TGTGCCAGCAGTCGGCTTGTCGATCGGAAGACTGAAGCCTTCTTT. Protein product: CASSRLVDRKTEAFF.

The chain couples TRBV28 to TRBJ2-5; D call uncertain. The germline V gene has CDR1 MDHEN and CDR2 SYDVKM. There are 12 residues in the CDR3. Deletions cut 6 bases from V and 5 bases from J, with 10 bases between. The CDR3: CASRRQAETQYF. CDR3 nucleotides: TGTGCCAGCAGGCGCCAGGCGGAGACCCAGTACTTC.